These 9 T cell receptor beta chains came from one sample sequenced in a study of blood T cell repertoires in COVID-19. TCRdb keeps only in-frame clones here, not all; method: immunoSEQ multiplex PCR. The sample records around 420,000 clones, approximately 88% being singletons. The specimen was PBMCs or T cells enriched from blood (not recorded which). The receptors come from a woman aged 40 to 49 with acute COVID-19.

The rearrangement links TRBV19 to TRBJ2-1; unclear D gene. V lost 2 bases and J lost 5, with 10 bases in between. This CDR3 has 14 residues. Per germline, CDR1 LNHDA and CDR2 SQIVND (reference sequence). Here the CDR3 DNA reads TGTGCCAGTAGTATATCGAGTTTGGACAATGAGCAGTTCTTC. Its protein is CASSISSLDNEQFF.

V and J are TRBV7-9 and TRBJ1-4; perhaps TRBD1 as D (5 bases). The CDR3 length is 14 residues. Germline V gene data show CDR1 as SEHNR and CDR2 as FQNEAQ (reference sequence). V was pared by 1 base and J by 8 bases, with 11 bases between. The chain's CDR3 is CASSLVREAEKLFF. CDR3 coding DNA: TGTGCCAGCAGCTTAGTCAGGGAAGCAGAAAAACTGTTTTTT.

This chain joins TRBV18 and TRBJ1-1; 8 bases agree with TRBD1. Germline-derived CDR1 and CDR2 are KGHSH and LQKENI. Trimming took 1 base from V and 7 from J; bases not matched to a gene: 5. The CDR3 is made up of 14 amino acids. In nucleotides, the CDR3 is TGTGCCAGCTCACCACAACGGACAGGGCTTGAAGCTTTCTTT. It is translated as CASSPQRTGLEAFF.

The gene calls are TRBV2 and TRBJ2-2; maybe TRBD2 (7 bases). The CDR3 is 16 residues long. Germline V CDR1 and CDR2: SNHLY, FYNNEI. The germline V and J ends were trimmed by 8 bases and 1 base, with 17 bases remaining between them. The CDR3: CASLKGGTRNTGELFF. The DNA for the CDR3 is TGTGCCAGCTTGAAGGGGGGGACCAGGAACACCGGGGAGCTGTTTTTT.

The rearrangement uses TRBV29-1 and TRBJ2-5; 8 bases agree with TRBD1. The CDR3 is 13 residues long. In germline, CDR1 is SQVTM, CDR2 ANQGSEA. After removal of 6 bases from V and 5 bases from J, the junction contained 8 bases not matched to a gene. The CDR3 protein is CSVLLTGVETQYF. The CDR3 DNA reads TGCAGCGTCCTATTGACAGGGGTTGAGACCCAGTACTTC.

This clone was observed a single time. The chain combines TRBV7-9 with TRBJ2-3, with a possible D match to TRBD2 (6 bases). CDR1 SEHNR and CDR2 FQNEAQ come from the germline V gene (reference sequence). The CDR3 extends over 16 amino acids. V was clipped by 5 bases and J by 1 base, with 16 bases between them. The CDR3 loop reads CASSPQTSGGTDTQYF. CDR3 nucleotide sequence: TGTGCCAGCAGCCCCCAGACTAGTGGGGGCACAGATACGCAGTATTTT.

V and J are TRBV5-6 and TRBJ2-7; no definite D call. This CDR3 comprises 16 residues. The ends were cut back, 0 bases at V and 2 bases at J, with 15 bases in the middle. Germline CDR1 is SGHDT and CDR2 is YYEEEE. CDR3 coding DNA: TGTGCCAGCAGCTTGGCCAGAAGAGCGATAGCCTACGAGCAGTACTTC. Translating it yields CASSLARRAIAYEQYF.

The genes are TRBV12-5 and TRBJ2-3; 8 positions match TRBD2. CDR3 length equals 15 residues. Looked up from germline, CDR1 is LGHNT and CDR2 is FRNRAP. Germline trimming cut 6 bases from V and 3 bases from J; bases unmatched to any gene: 8. The CDR3 protein is CASGPGLAGTDTQYF. The CDR3 DNA reads TGTGCTAGTGGCCCCGGACTAGCAGGAACAGATACGCAGTATTTT. Based on the CDR3 plus reference TRBV12-5 and TRBJ2-3, the full variable domain is DARVTQTPRHKVTEMGQEVTMRCQPILGHNTVFWYRQTMMQGLELLAYFRNRAPLDDSGMPKDRFSAEMPDATLATLKIQPSEPRDSAVYFCASGPGLAGTDTQYFGPGTRLTVL.

The chain recombines TRBV30 with TRBJ2-5; D might be TRBD2 (6 bases). Germline CDR1 is GTSNPN and CDR2 is SVGIG (reference sequence). The germline V and J ends were trimmed by 2 bases and 3 bases, with 13 bases remaining between them. There are 14 residues in the CDR3. The CDR3 DNA reads as TGTGCCTGGAGTCGGAGGGGCGTGGAAGAGACCCAGTACTTC. Its protein product is CAWSRRGVEETQYF.